This TCR beta chain was sequenced for a study of blood T cell repertoires in COVID-19. Authors' methods: Reference gene primer amplification gave nucleated cell count estimates. Using immunoSEQ multiplex PCR, the repertoire was profiled, and TCRdb retains in-frame clones only, with some absent. The DNA gave D and trimming, while V, J and clone size come from that table. This sample has 300,000 to 350,000 clones, with about 90% found just once. Note on this clone: Compared with germline, one end of the junction differs, possibly owing to a read error. The sample holds other DNA sequences that translate to the same CDR3.

One Seattle source followed patients from active infection through their disease course. This clonotype was sampled from a woman aged 30 to 39 with COVID-19, enrolled during active disease. Sequences were obtained from peripheral blood.

CDR3 amino acids: CASSPQGYETQYF. Here the CDR3 DNA reads TGTGCTAGCTCACCCCAGGGGTACGAGACCCAGTACTTC. The rearrangement links TRBV18 to TRBJ2-5; perhaps TRBD1 as D (6 bases). Per germline, CDR1 KGHSH and CDR2 LQKENI. This CDR3 has 13 amino acids.